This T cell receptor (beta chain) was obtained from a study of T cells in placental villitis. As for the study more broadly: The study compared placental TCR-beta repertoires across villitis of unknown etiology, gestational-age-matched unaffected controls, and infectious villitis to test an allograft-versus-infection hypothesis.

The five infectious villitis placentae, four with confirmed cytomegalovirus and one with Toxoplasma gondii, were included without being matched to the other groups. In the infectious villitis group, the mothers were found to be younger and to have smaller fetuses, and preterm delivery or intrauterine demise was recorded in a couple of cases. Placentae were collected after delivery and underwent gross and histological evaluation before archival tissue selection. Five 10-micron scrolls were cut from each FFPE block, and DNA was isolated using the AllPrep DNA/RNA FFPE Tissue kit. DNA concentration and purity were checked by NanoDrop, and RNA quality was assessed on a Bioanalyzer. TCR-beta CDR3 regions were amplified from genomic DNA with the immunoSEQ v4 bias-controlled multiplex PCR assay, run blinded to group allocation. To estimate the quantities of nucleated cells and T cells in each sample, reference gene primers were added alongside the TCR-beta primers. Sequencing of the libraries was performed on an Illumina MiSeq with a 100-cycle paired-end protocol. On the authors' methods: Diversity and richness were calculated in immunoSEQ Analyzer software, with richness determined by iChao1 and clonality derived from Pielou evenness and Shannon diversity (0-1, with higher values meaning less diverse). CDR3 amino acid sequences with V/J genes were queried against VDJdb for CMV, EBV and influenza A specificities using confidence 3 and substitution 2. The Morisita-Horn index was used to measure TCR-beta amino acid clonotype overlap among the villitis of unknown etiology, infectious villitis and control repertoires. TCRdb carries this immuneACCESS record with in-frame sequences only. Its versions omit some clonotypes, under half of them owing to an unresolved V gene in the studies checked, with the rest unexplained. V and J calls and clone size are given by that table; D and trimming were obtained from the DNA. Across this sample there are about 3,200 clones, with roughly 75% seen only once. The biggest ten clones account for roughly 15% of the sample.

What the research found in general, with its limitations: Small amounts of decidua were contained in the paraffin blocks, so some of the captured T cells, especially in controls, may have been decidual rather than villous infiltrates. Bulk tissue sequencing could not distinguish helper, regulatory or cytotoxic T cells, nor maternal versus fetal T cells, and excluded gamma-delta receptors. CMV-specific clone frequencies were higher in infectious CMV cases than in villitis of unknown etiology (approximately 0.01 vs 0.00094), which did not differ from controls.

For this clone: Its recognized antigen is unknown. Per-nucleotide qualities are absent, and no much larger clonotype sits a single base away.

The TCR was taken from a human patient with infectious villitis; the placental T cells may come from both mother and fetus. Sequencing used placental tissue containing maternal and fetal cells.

The CDR3 region has the sequence CASQDRPNTDTQYF. The DNA sequence is given as TGTGCCAGCCAAGACAGGCCCAACACAGATACGCAGTATTTT. Recombination connected TRBV6-5 to TRBJ2-3; TRBD1 is perhaps the D gene, given 6 matching bases. The trim is 8 bases for V and 2 bases for J, with a gap of 14 bases between the germline ends. Reading the germline V gene gives CDR1 MNHEY and CDR2 SVGAGI. Measured from the cysteine to the phenylalanine, the CDR3 is 14 residues long. The read is trimmed to its CDR3 DNA, 42 bases read in frame from base 1.